In this sample, the clone carrying this T cell receptor beta chain turned up many times. This record belongs to a study of T-cell reconstitution after alpha-beta-depleted transplantation in children. Preparation of the TCRbeta library involved a method that used unique molecular identifiers. Via MiXCR, TCRdb re-called the PCR reads, giving one row per CDR3 protein. The repertoire includes 150,000 to 250,000 distinct CDR3 sequences, about 15% of them detected once, and 13% sits in the top ten. V shed 4 bases and J 2 bases; nucleotides not matched to a gene: 4. The germline V gene has CDR1 MNHEY and CDR2 SVGAGI. The CDR3 has 15 amino acids.

This rearrangement joins TRBV6-5 to TRBJ1-3, with TRBD1 matching over 8 bases. This clonotype was sampled from a human donor who donated a stem cell graft to a child with acute lymphoblastic leukemia. The specimen comprised PBMCs from the stem cell graft donor, sampled from the stem cell graft. Written as DNA, the CDR3 is TGTGCCAGCAGTTCACAGGGGGACCCTGGAAACACCATATATTTT. Its protein is CASSSQGDPGNTIYF.